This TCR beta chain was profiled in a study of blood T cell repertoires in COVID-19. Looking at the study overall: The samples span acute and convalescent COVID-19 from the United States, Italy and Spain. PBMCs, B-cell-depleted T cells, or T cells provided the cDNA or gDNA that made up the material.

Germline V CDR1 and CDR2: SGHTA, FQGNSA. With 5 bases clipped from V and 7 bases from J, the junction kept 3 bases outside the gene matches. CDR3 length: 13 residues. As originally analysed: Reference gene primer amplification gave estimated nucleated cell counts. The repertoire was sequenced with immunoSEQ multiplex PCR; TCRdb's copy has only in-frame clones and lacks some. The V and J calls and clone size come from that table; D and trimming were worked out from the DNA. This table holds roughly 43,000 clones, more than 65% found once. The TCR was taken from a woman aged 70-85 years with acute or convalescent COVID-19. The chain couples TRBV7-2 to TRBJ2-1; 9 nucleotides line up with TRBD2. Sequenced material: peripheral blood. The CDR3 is CASSLSGRNEQFF. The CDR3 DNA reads TGTGCCAGCAGCCTGAGCGGGAGGAATGAGCAGTTCTTC.